The clone carrying this T cell receptor beta chain was picked up one time. What it binds is unknown. The CDR3 totals 17 residues. Germline-derived CDR1 and CDR2 are SNHLY and FYNNEI. V lost 10 bases and J 0 bases, leaving 24 bases between the germline ends. The assay, immunoSEQ v3.0, was run at survey level. TCRdb keeps only in-frame clones here, not all; method: immunoSEQ multiplex PCR. Here the sample spans tens of thousands of clones, around 84% being singletons. The record originates from a study of long-term antiretroviral therapy in people with HIV. Study outcomes and limitations: Clonal populations expanded prior to ART predominated within the repertoire at all time points. Versus controls, repertoires in people with HIV had narrower CDR3 length ranges.

The chain couples TRBV2 to TRBJ1-1; TRBD1 is a possible D gene (6 bases). The sequence came from a man aged 50 or older with HIV. The specimen comprised unsorted PBMCs, sampled 3 years after starting antiretroviral therapy. CDR3 amino acids: CATDEQGVRNMNTEAFF. The CDR3 DNA follows: TGTGCCACCGACGAACAGGGAGTCCGAAACATGAACACTGAAGCTTTCTTT.